This T cell receptor beta chain was profiled in a study of cytomegalovirus exposure and HLA in healthy donors. The wider study: Genotyping of 430 or so donors showed that approximately 83% belonged to the Caucasian-associated ancestry cluster. The study, taken as a whole, reports: As a later analysis showed, a missense DCLRE1C variant was linked to trimming of TCR beta V- and J-genes. Productive status was seen about 90% or about 30% of the time for most TCR beta V segments in an earlier analysis.

After removal of 4 bases from V and 7 bases from J, the junction contained 13 bases not matched to a gene. Germline CDR1 is SGHNT and CDR2 is YYREEE (reference sequence). The CDR3 sequence is 16 residues long. The PCR made use of 60 Vbeta and 13 Jbeta primers. Assay used: immunoSEQ multiplex PCR; TCRdb lists only in-frame clones, some missing. The sample lists around 190,000 clones, roughly 85% occurring once. Regarding this clone: Its specificity is not known.

V is TRBV5-4 and J is TRBJ2-1, with 8 bases identical to TRBD1. Sequences were obtained from PBMCs. The source is a woman between 25 and 40 years old in good health and CMV-seropositive. The CDR3 reads CASSQPDQGAGNEQFF. DNA for the CDR3: TGTGCCAGCAGCCAGCCCGACCAGGGGGCTGGTAATGAGCAGTTCTTC.